This T cell receptor beta chain originates from a study of T cell responses to AZD1222 COVID-19 vaccine. From germline, CDR1 is LNHNV and CDR2 YYDKDF (reference sequence). CDR3 length: 14 residues. Trimming pared 0 bases from V and 1 base from J, leaving 3 bases between. This clone was picked up one time. Antigen unknown. Other nucleotide sequences in the sample specify the same CDR3. Regarding the study as a whole: Donors in the cohort were predominantly white British and more often female, and clonal diversity was possibly underestimated. Repertoire collection took place solely once the T cell response had peaked. Only a handful of AZD1222 recipients, six or seven in all, had baseline seropositivity.

Using immunoSEQ multiplex PCR, the repertoire was profiled, and TCRdb retains in-frame clones only, with some absent. The top ten hold less than 3.5% of the sample, which has about 150,000 clones, 88% seen once. This sample comprised peripheral blood, obtained on day 0 of AZD1222 vaccination. This TCR was recovered from an adult in good health. The chain recombines TRBV15 with TRBJ2-2; D uncertain. The CDR3 bases are TGTGCCACCAGCAGAGATTGGAACACCGGGGAGCTGTTTTTT. Its translation is CATSRDWNTGELFF. Complete variable domain (other parts from reference TRBV15 and TRBJ2-2): DAMVIQNPRYQVTQFGKPVTLSCSQTLNHNVMYWYQQKSSQAPKLLFHYYDKDFNNEADTPDNFQSRRPNTSFCFLDIRSPGLGDTAMYLCATSRDWNTGELFFGEGSRLTVL.